This T cell receptor (beta chain) was sequenced for a study of blood T cell repertoires in COVID-19 (dated by TCRdb to the early 2020s). A note on the overall study: Samples from collaborators originated in the United States, Italy and Spain and spanned both the acute and convalescent phases of COVID-19. The material from the prospective study consisted of cDNA or gDNA derived from T cells, B-cell-depleted T cells, or PBMCs. Subjects who had been exposed to COVID-19, were actively infected with it, or had recovered from it provided the deeply sampled blood TCRbeta repertoires that made up the dataset. The repertoires were released in a freely available public database meant as a resource for research on the immune response to SARS-CoV-2. The samples were drawn from two sources: the first 160 participants of the ongoing ImmuneRACE study, and 1,200 or so subjects contributed by 6 global collaborators. The sample metadata nearly always contained a de-identified subject ID, COVID-19 status, age in years and sex. Where available, HLA class I and class II types were obtained from metadata supplied by the sample provider rather than from assay-based typing.

Points the paper makes about the study in general: The quantity of clinical and demographic metadata differed by source and by participant and was supplied without curation.

TCRbeta CDR3 regions were amplified from genomic DNA by means of the immunoSEQ Assay, a bias-controlled multiplex PCR. As for the authors' bioinformatics: Nucleated cell counts per sample were estimated from amplification of reference gene primers within the assay. To quantify the absolute abundance of each unique TCRbeta CDR3 rearrangement, sequence reads were collapsed and filtered. For each sample, productive Simpson clonality was calculated as the square root of Simpson's diversity index across productive rearrangements. TCRdb carries this immuneACCESS record with in-frame sequences only. Its versions omit some clonotypes, under half of them owing to an unresolved V gene in the studies checked, with the rest unexplained. V and J calls and clone size are as listed in that table; D and trimming were resolved from the DNA. This sample is represented by under 90,000 clones; approximately 83% of them were singletons. Of the sample, around 38% falls within the top ten clones.

In regard to this clone: Its antigen remains undetermined. Base qualities are not at hand, and no much larger clone is one base apart.

Whole blood was collected in K2EDTA tubes by collaborating institutions according to the institutions' own protocols. Collaborator samples were shipped for TCRbeta analysis as frozen whole blood, isolated PBMCs, or DNA extracted from either sample type. Its CDR3 holds 13 amino acids, cysteine through phenylalanine. The only DNA kept is the CDR3, 39 bases in frame from the first base. Trimming takes 4 bases from V and 4 bases from J, and the germline ends sit 11 bases apart. The germline V gene (reference sequence) provides CDR1 SGHKS and CDR2 YYEKEE. The sequence was obtained from a man older than 75 with acute or convalescent COVID-19. Specimen: peripheral blood. The rearrangement joined TRBV5-5 to TRBJ1-1, with an unclear D gene assignment. The CDR3 amino acid sequence is: CASSRGVTTEAFF. In nucleotides, the sequence is TGTGCCAGCAGCCGCGGGGTGACCACTGAAGCTTTCTTT.